One sample yielded the 19 T cell receptor gamma chains listed below, sequenced in a study of γδ T cells in repeated Plasmodium falciparum infection. Gammadelta T cells were flow-sorted from PBMC into Vgamma9/Vdelta2+ and Vdelta2-negative populations for bulk analysis. TCRdb applied CATT to the multiplex PCR reads for clone calling. There are about 30,000 gamma-chain clones in the sample; around 1.4% occur only once, and roughly a fifth lies in the top ten. Sequencing used gamma-delta T cells from blood. These receptors all stem from a pool of human donors (malaria-infected and uninfected, not separated).

This clone has more than one count but fewer than ten. TCRdb's protein, taken from a much larger clone, differs from this DNA's translation at residue 7, likely owing to a read error; the protein displayed comes from the DNA. The chain carries TRGV9 and TRGJ1 or TRGJ2. TCRdb does not report a J gene; here it was assigned by matching the DNA to germline references. CDR1 is GITISATS, CDR2 ISYDGTV, per germline (reference sequence). V trimming: 6 bases; J trimming: 8 bases; junction bases outside the gene matches: 13. The CDR3 spans 13 residues. DNA for the CDR3: TGTGCCTTGTGGCGGGGGGGGAGTCATAAGAAACTCTTT. Translation gives CALWRGGSHKKLF.

Points on this clone: The protein that TCRdb holds for this DNA derives from a much larger clone and differs from the translated DNA at residue 3, which likely indicates a read error; the protein shown here is translated from the DNA. This chain links TRGV9 with TRGJP. TCRdb gives no J gene; it was assigned here by matching the DNA to germline. CDR1 and CDR2 (germline): GITISATS, ISYDGTV (reference sequence). The CDR3 has 17 residues. The CDR3: CASWETLIELGKKIKVF. For the CDR3, the DNA is TGTGCCTCGTGGGAGACTCTTATTGAGTTGGGCAAAAAAATCAAGGTATTT.

This clone was picked up many times. TCRdb's listed protein matches a much larger clone and diverges from this DNA's translation at residue 5, likely through a read error; the protein shown comes from the DNA. The genes are TRGV9 and TRGJP. The J gene, missing from TCRdb, was assigned here through DNA to germline matching. Germline assignment: CDR1 GITISATS and CDR2 ISYDGTV (reference sequence). The CDR3 covers 17 residues. CDR3 in DNA: TGTGCCTTGTGGGGGGTGCAAACGGAGTTGGGCAAAAAAATCAAGGTATTT. Encoded protein: CALWGVQTELGKKIKVF.

Note on this clone: Given a far larger clone just one base away, this is likely a sequencing read error. Other DNA sequences in this specimen translate into the identical CDR3. The chain combines TRGV4 with TRGJ1 or TRGJ2. As TCRdb names no J gene, one was assigned here on the basis of a DNA match to germline. In germline, CDR1 is EGSTGY, CDR2 YDSYTSSV. The J segment lost 8 bases and the V segment lost 5 bases, leaving 9 bases of the junction unmatched. This CDR3 has 12 residues. The CDR3 DNA reads TGTGCCACCTGGGTCCATGGCCATAAGAAACTCTTT. Protein sequence: CATWVHGHKKLF.

A few counts support this clone. TCRdb's protein for this DNA is that of a much larger clone and differs from the translation at residue 4, likely a read error; the protein shown is the DNA translation. This sample also contains other DNA sequences that code for the same CDR3. V usage is TRGV9 and J usage is TRGJ1 or TRGJ2. Matching the DNA to germline supplied the J gene, which TCRdb does not give. The germline gives CDR1 GITISATS, CDR2 ISYDGTV (reference sequence). The CDR3 spans 11 residues. The CDR3 spells CALREFLKKLF. CDR3 DNA sequence: TGTGCCTTGAGGGAGTTTCTTAAGAAACTCTTT.

About this clone itself: The translation of this DNA and the TCRdb protein of a much larger clone differ at residue 4, probably owing to a read error; the protein shown here is translated from the DNA. The gene calls are TRGV9 and TRGJ1 or TRGJ2. The J gene is not listed in TCRdb, so it was assigned here from a DNA match to germline. The CDR3 extends over 14 amino acids. Looked up from germline, CDR1 is GITISATS and CDR2 is ISYDGTV (reference sequence). The chain's CDR3 is CALREVGWAYKKLF. The CDR3 DNA reads TGTGCCTTGCGGGAGGTGGGATGGGCCTATAAGAAACTCTTT.

Ten or more counts support this clone. A much larger clone lies one base from this, so it may be a read error. The chain carries TRGV2 and TRGJ1 or TRGJ2. Germline V gene data show CDR1 as EGSNGY and CDR2 as YDSYNSKV. V shed 5 bases, J shed 0 bases, and the junction held 10 bases outside the gene matches. CDR3 length: 15 residues. CDR3 sequence (DNA): TGTGCCACCTGGGTTGCCCATTCGAATTATTATAAGAAACTCTTT. This codes for CATWVAHSNYYKKLF.

Ten or more counts support this clone. The protein TCRdb lists belongs to a much larger clone and differs from this DNA's translation at residue 10, which points to a read error; the protein shown is made from the DNA. The chain is built from TRGV2 and TRGJ1 or TRGJ2. TCRdb lists no J gene, so it was determined here by aligning the DNA to germline. Trimming took 1 base from V and 2 from J; bases not matched to a gene: 11. Germline CDR1 reads EGSNGY; CDR2 reads YDSYNSKV. The CDR3 spans 16 residues. The CDR3 DNA is TGTGCCACCTGGGACGGAATCCTTCCGGATTATTATAAGAAACTCTTT. This translates into CATWDGILPDYYKKLF.

As regards this clone: A read error is the likely source, as a far larger clone sits one nucleotide away. The gene calls are TRGV9 and TRGJP. The J gene, left out of TCRdb, was set here by checking the DNA against germline. The CDR3 length is 16 residues. CDR1 and CDR2 from the germline V gene are GITISATS and ISYDGTV (reference sequence). With V trimmed by 5 bases and J by 7 bases, 8 bases remained unmatched. The CDR3 DNA reads TGTGCCTTGTGGGGCCTCCGCGAGTTGGGCAAAAAAATCAAGGTATTT. It encodes CALWGLRELGKKIKVF.

This clone was found a few times. A far more abundant clone sits one base away, making this likely a read error. The sample holds other DNA sequences that translate to the same CDR3. The chain couples TRGV3 to TRGJ1 or TRGJ2. The J gene, not given by TCRdb, was assigned here from a germline match of the nucleotide sequence. The CDR3 spans 13 residues. The germline V gene encodes CDR1 VTNTFY and CDR2 YDVSTARD (reference sequence). The CDR3 DNA sequence: TGTGCCACTTGGGACAGGCGGGGTTATAAGAAACTCTTT. Translating it yields CATWDRRGYKKLF.

Many counts were recorded for this clone. The protein that TCRdb holds for this DNA derives from a much larger clone and differs from the translated DNA at residue 13, which likely indicates a read error; the protein shown here is translated from the DNA. The V gene is given as TRGV9, and no J gene call is available. The CDR3 sequence is 15 residues long. Germline CDR1 GITISATS, CDR2 ISYDGTV (reference sequence). CDR3: CALWEVRATGWFRIF. DNA for the CDR3: TGTGCCTTGTGGGAGGTGAGGGCCACTGGTTGGTTCAGGATATTT.

This clone appeared a few times. TCRdb attributes to this sequence the protein of a much larger clone, which differs from the DNA translation at residue 3; a read error is likely, and the protein displayed is translated from the DNA. The rearrangement uses TRGV3 and TRGJ1 or TRGJ2. TCRdb does not report a J gene; here it was assigned by matching the DNA to germline references. Germline V gives CDR1 VTNTFY, CDR2 YDVSTARD (reference sequence). The CDR3 loop spans 11 amino acids. CDR3 residues: CAAWDRGKKLF. CDR3 DNA sequence: TGTGCCGCCTGGGACAGGGGAAAGAAACTCTTT.

This clone has just a few counts. The amino acid sequence in TCRdb belongs to a much larger clone and departs from this DNA's translation at residue 3, likely a sequencing read error; the sequence shown is translated from the DNA. V usage is TRGV4 and J usage is TRGJ1 or TRGJ2. TCRdb supplies no J gene; here it was assigned by aligning the nucleotide sequence to germline. Germline V gives CDR1 EGSTGY, CDR2 YDSYTSSV. The CDR3 runs 12 residues. The CDR3 bases are TGTGCCGCCTGGGAGAGTTATTATAAGAAACTCTTT. Its translation: CAAWESYYKKLF.

Comment on this clone: TCRdb has a much larger clone's protein, which differs at residue 12 from the translation of this DNA, likely because of a read error; what is shown is the protein translated from the DNA. The V gene call is TRGV5, and the J gene call is absent. The CDR3 is 14 amino acids. Germline CDR1 VINAFY, CDR2 YDVSNSKD. The CDR3 spells CATWDRQMPYKELF. CDR3 DNA: TGTGCCACCTGGGACAGGCAGATGCCCTATAAGGAACTCTTT.

The table lists this clone with a few counts. A far bigger clonotype differs at one base, so this is likely a read error. Different DNA sequences within this sample yield the same CDR3. The chain has TRGV9 and TRGJ1 or TRGJ2. TCRdb leaves out the J gene; it was filled in here by matching the DNA to germline. Germline V CDR1 and CDR2: GITISATS, ISYDGTV (reference sequence). The CDR3 loop spans 11 amino acids. The chain's CDR3 is CALWDASKKLF. The CDR3 DNA is TGTGCCCTGTGGGATGCGTCTAAGAAACTCTTT.

In this sample, this clone turned up many times. TCRdb's protein, taken from a much larger clone, differs from this DNA's translation at residue 12, likely owing to a read error; the protein displayed comes from the DNA. This rearrangement joins TRGV2 to TRGJP1. This CDR3 spans 15 amino acids. Germline CDR1 and CDR2: EGSNGY and YDSYNSKV. As DNA, the CDR3 is TGTGCCACCTGGGCCGTTAATACCACTGGTTGGTCCAAGATATTT. Translation: CATWAVNTTGWSKIF.

This clone was seen repeatedly, ten times or more. The protein TCRdb lists belongs to a much larger clone and differs from this DNA's translation at residue 8, which points to a read error; the protein shown is made from the DNA. V gene TRGV3 combines with J gene TRGJ1 or TRGJ2. In the absence of a J gene in TCRdb, the DNA was matched to germline to assign it here. Germline V CDR1 and CDR2: VTNTFY, YDVSTARD (reference sequence). The CDR3 consists of 13 residues. J lost 9 bases, V lost 0 bases, and 8 bases had no gene match. CDR3 loop: CATWDRPSFKKLF. CDR3 bases: TGTGCCACCTGGGACAGGCCAAGCTTTAAGAAACTCTTT.

This clone was observed many times. In nucleotides, the CDR3 is TGTGCCACCTGGGACAAACTGAAACTCTTT. This translates into CATWDKLKLF. The chain employs TRGV5 and TRGJ1 or TRGJ2. TCRdb does not report a J gene; here it was assigned by matching the DNA to germline references. CDR3 length: 10 residues. After removal of 2 bases from V and 12 bases from J, the junction contained 4 bases not matched to a gene. Per the germline V gene, CDR1 is VINAFY and CDR2 is YDVSNSKD.

This clone was seen many times. TCRdb lists the protein of a much larger clone for this DNA, which differs at residue 9, so this is likely a read error; the protein given here is translated from the DNA itself. This chain links TRGV3 with TRGJP2. Since TCRdb gives no J gene, matching the DNA to germline was used here to assign it. Germline V lookup: CDR1 VTNTFY, CDR2 YDVSTARD (reference sequence). CDR3 length: 16 residues. Trimming took 0 bases from V and 2 from J; bases not matched to a gene: 6. DNA for the CDR3: TGTGCCACCTGGGACAGGCTTATGAGTAGTGATTGGATCAAGACGTTT. Translating it yields CATWDRLMSSDWIKTF.